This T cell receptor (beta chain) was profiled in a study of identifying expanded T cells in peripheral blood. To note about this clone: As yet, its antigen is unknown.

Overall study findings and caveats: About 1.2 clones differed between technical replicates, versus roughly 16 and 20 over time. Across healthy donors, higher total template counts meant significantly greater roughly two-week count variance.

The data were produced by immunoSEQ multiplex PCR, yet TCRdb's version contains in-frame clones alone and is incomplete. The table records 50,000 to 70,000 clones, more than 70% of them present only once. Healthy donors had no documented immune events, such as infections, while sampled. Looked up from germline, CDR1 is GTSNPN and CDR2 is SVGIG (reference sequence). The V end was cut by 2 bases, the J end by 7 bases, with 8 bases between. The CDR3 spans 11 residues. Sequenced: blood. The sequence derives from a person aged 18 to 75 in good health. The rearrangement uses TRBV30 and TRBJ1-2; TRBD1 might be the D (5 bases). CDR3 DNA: TGTGCCTGGAGTACGAGGGGTGGCTACACCTTC. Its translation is CAWSTRGGYTF.